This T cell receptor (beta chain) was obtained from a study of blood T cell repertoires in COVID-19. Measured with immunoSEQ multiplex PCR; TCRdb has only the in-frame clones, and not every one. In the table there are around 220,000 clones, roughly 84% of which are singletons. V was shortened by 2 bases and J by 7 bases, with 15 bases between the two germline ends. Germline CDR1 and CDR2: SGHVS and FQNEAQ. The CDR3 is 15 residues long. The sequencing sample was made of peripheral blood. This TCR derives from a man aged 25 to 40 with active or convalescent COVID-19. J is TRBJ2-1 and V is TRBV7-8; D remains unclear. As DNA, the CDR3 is TGTGCCAGCAGCTTAAGCTGGGCCCTGGTAAATGAGCAGTTCTTC. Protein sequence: CASSLSWALVNEQFF. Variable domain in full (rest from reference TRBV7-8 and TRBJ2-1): GAGVSQSPRYKVAKRGQDVALRCDPISGHVSLFWYQQALGQGPEFLTYFQNEAQLDKSGLPSDRFFAERPEGSVSTLKIQRTQQEDSAVYLCASSLSWALVNEQFFGPGTRLTVL.